Following are 29 T cell receptor beta chains from one sample sequenced in a study of T cell responses to AZD1222 COVID-19 vaccine. Measured with immunoSEQ multiplex PCR; TCRdb has only the in-frame clones, and not every one. The sample contains 150,000 to 180,000 clones, 85% to 90% of which appear only once. Sequences were derived from peripheral blood, sampled on day 0 of MenACWY control vaccination. These receptors all stem from an adult in good health.

The chain is built from TRBV19 and TRBJ1-2; D remains ambiguous. This CDR3 is built from 12 residues. Trimming took 8 bases from V and 8 from J, leaving 15 bases between them. The germline CDR1 and CDR2 sequences are LNHDA and SQIVND (reference sequence). CDR3 loop: CASSSVRGGYTF. In DNA, the CDR3 is TGTGCCAGTTCGTCAGTCCGAGGGGGCTACACCTTC.

This rearrangement joins TRBV5-1 to TRBJ2-1; TRBD2 aligns across 7 bases. CDR1 and CDR2 from the germline V gene are SGHRS and YFSETQ. The CDR3 runs to 15 residues. Germline trimming cut 0 bases from V and 2 bases from J; bases unmatched to any gene: 2. The CDR3 protein is CASSLVTSAYNEQFF. The CDR3 nucleotides read TGCGCCAGCAGCTTGGTCACTAGCGCCTACAATGAGCAGTTCTTC. The entire variable domain, with the rest obtained from reference TRBV5-1 and TRBJ2-1, is as follows: KAGVTQTPRYLIKTRGQQVTLSCSPISGHRSVSWYQQTPGQGLQFLFEYFSETQRNKGNFPGRFSGRQFSNSRSEMNVSTLELGDSALYLCASSLVTSAYNEQFFGPGTRLTVL.

The chain recombines TRBV15 with TRBJ2-5, with 13 bases lining up with TRBD2. The germline V gene encodes CDR1 LNHNV and CDR2 YYDKDF (reference sequence). Trimming removed 1 base from V and 5 bases from J; junction bases left unmatched: 4. The CDR3 runs 16 residues. CDR3 sequence reads: CATSRVGTSGTETQYF. The CDR3 DNA reads TGTGCCACCAGCAGAGTGGGGACTAGCGGGACGGAGACCCAGTACTTC. Full variable domain (outside the CDR3, taken from reference TRBV15 and TRBJ2-5): DAMVIQNPRYQVTQFGKPVTLSCSQTLNHNVMYWYQQKSSQAPKLLFHYYDKDFNNEADTPDNFQSRRPNTSFCFLDIRSPGLGDTAMYLCATSRVGTSGTETQYFGPGTRLLVL.

The J gene is TRBJ2-3, the V gene TRBV7-9, with 7 bases matching TRBD2. The germline V gene has CDR1 SEHNR and CDR2 FQNEAQ (reference sequence). Losses at the gene ends were 1 base for V and 2 bases for J; bases not matched to a gene: 6. The CDR3 has 16 amino acids. As DNA, the CDR3 is TGTGCCAGCAGCTTAGGGGCTAGCGGACACACAGATACGCAGTATTTT. Its protein product is CASSLGASGHTDTQYF. The complete variable domain, with remaining parts taken from reference TRBV7-9 and TRBJ2-3, reads DTGVSQNPRHKITKRGQNVTFRCDPISEHNRLYWYRQTLGQGPEFLTYFQNEAQLEKSRLLSDRFSAERPKGSFSTLEIQRTEQGDSAMYLCASSLGASGHTDTQYFGPGTRLTVL.

The CDR3 nucleotides are TGCGCCAGCAGTGACCCCGGGACAGGGGTATACGAGCAGTACGTC. It codes for CASSDPGTGVYEQYV. The chain uses TRBV10-2 and TRBJ2-7, with 10 nucleotides matching TRBD1. V gave up 3 bases and J gave up 4 bases; unmatched junction bases: 6. Germline V CDR1 and CDR2: WSHSY, SAAADI. CDR3 length: 15 amino acids.

The V gene is TRBV9, the J gene TRBJ1-2, with D maybe TRBD1 (6 bases). The length of the CDR3 is 15 residues. Between the trimmed V and J ends, which lost 3 bases and 2 bases, there was a span of 14 bases. Germline V gene sequence: CDR1 SGDLS, CDR2 YYNGEE. CDR3 sequence reads: CASSAQGMGNYGYTF. Here the CDR3 DNA reads TGTGCCAGCAGCGCCCAGGGGATGGGCAACTATGGCTACACCTTC.

This clone appeared a few times. The chain couples TRBV29-1 to TRBJ1-1, with D tentatively TRBD1 (6 bases). Germline V gene data show CDR1 as SQVTM and CDR2 as ANQGSEA. The CDR3 is 15 residues long. The ends were cut back, 6 bases at V and 3 bases at J, with 20 bases in the middle. CDR3: CSVQSPGGKDTEAFF. CDR3 nucleotides: TGCAGCGTCCAGTCACCGGGGGGCAAGGACACTGAAGCTTTCTTT.

The chain is built from TRBV11-1 and TRBJ1-1; D is possibly TRBD1 (5 bases). There are 14 residues in the CDR3. V was pared by 6 bases and J by 3 bases, with 14 bases between. The V gene's germline CDR1 is SGHAT and CDR2 FQDESV (reference sequence). The CDR3 is CASSRDPRDTEAFF. The CDR3 bases are TGTGCCAGCAGTAGGGATCCCAGGGACACTGAAGCTTTCTTT.

This chain joins TRBV5-1 and TRBJ2-3, with D possibly being TRBD1 (5 bases). CDR1 is SGHRS, CDR2 YFSETQ, per germline. Trimming left V 0 bases short and J 5 bases short, with 10 bases between. This CDR3 has 14 amino acids. The CDR3 sequence is CASSLARTRDTQYF. CDR3 nucleotides: TGCGCCAGCAGCTTGGCCAGGACAAGAGATACGCAGTATTTT.

This sequence joins TRBV5-1 and TRBJ1-1, with a tentative D call TRBD1 (5 bases). The V and J ends lost 5 bases and 0 bases respectively, with 11 bases between them. The germline gives CDR1 SGHRS, CDR2 YFSETQ. The CDR3 extends over 14 amino acids. DNA of the CDR3: TGCGCCAGCAGGCTGACGGGGCTGAACACTGAAGCTTTCTTT. Protein sequence: CASRLTGLNTEAFF.

V is TRBV5-1 and J is TRBJ2-5, with D perhaps matching TRBD1 or TRBD2 (5 bases each). This CDR3 is 16 amino acids long. V was shortened by 4 bases and J by 1 base, with 17 bases between the two germline ends. Germline values: CDR1 SGHRS, CDR2 YFSETQ. CDR3 DNA: TGCGCCAGCAGCCGTCTGGGACGAGCGTTCCAAGAGACCCAGTACTTC. Amino acids: CASSRLGRAFQETQYF. The full variable domain, in which reference TRBV5-1 and TRBJ2-5 provide the parts outside the CDR3, is KAGVTQTPRYLIKTRGQQVTLSCSPISGHRSVSWYQQTPGQGLQFLFEYFSETQRNKGNFPGRFSGRQFSNSRSEMNVSTLELGDSALYLCASSRLGRAFQETQYFGPGTRLLVL.

The chain carries TRBV29-1 and TRBJ2-1; D uncertain. The CDR3 runs 14 residues. V lost 3 bases to trimming and J lost 0 bases, with 9 bases between them. In germline, CDR1 is SQVTM, CDR2 ANQGSEA. CDR3 nucleotide sequence: TGCAGCGTTGAGGTCTTAAGCTCCTACAATGAGCAGTTCTTC. Amino acids: CSVEVLSSYNEQFF.

This clone was recorded a few times. The chain combines TRBV28 with TRBJ1-2; no clear D. This CDR3 contains 12 residues. Germline V gives CDR1 MDHEN, CDR2 SYDVKM. V lost 2 bases and J 5 bases, leaving 6 bases between the germline ends. The DNA for the CDR3 is TGTGCCAGCAGTTTAAATGAGTATGGCTACACCTTC. Its translation is CASSLNEYGYTF.

J is TRBJ2-3 and V is TRBV18; D unresolved. This CDR3 region has 12 residues. V lost 4 bases and J 9 bases, leaving 11 bases between the germline ends. CDR1 is KGHSH and CDR2 is LQKENI in the germline V gene. CDR3 nucleotides: TGTGCCAGCTCACAGCGACTGGAAACGCAGTATTTT. The encoded protein is CASSQRLETQYF.

The chain employs TRBV4-3 and TRBJ2-1; D is unclear. The CDR3 has 16 amino acids. Germline V gene data show CDR1 as LGHNA and CDR2 as YSLEER. V dropped 0 bases and J dropped 2 bases, with 11 bases sitting between them. DNA of the CDR3: TGCGCCAGCAGCCAAGATCTAACTCAGACCTACAATGAGCAGTTCTTC. Protein product: CASSQDLTQTYNEQFF.

The V and J genes are TRBV6-5 and TRBJ1-4, with D unresolved. Germline V gene data show CDR1 as MNHEY and CDR2 as SVGAGI. The CDR3 is made up of 12 amino acids. V lost 6 bases, J lost 8 bases, and 10 bases lay in between. The CDR3 nucleotides read TGTGCCAGCAGCCCCGGGAGCGAAAAACTGTTTTTT. Translated: CASSPGSEKLFF.

The chain combines TRBV5-1 with TRBJ1-1, with 9 bases matching TRBD1. With 1 base clipped from V and 3 bases from J, the junction kept 7 bases outside the gene matches. The CDR3 totals 16 residues. CDR1 SGHRS and CDR2 YFSETQ come from the germline V gene. DNA of the CDR3: TGCGCCAGCAGCTTGAGCGAGGGACAGGGCTACACTGAAGCTTTCTTT. This encodes CASSLSEGQGYTEAFF.

CDR3 sequence reads: CASSKARGQGTDTQYF. In DNA, the CDR3 is TGTGCCAGCAGCAAAGCGCGAGGACAGGGGACAGATACGCAGTATTTT. The chain is built from TRBV21-1 and TRBJ2-3; no check of the table's D call, TRBD1, against the DNA was made. TRBV21-1 is termed a pseudogene. The CDR3 contains 16 residues.

In this sample, this clone turned up a few times. This sequence joins TRBV7-2 and TRBJ2-7; tentative D call: TRBD2 (6 bases). CDR1 SGHTA and CDR2 FQGNSA come from the germline V gene. This CDR3 is 16 amino acids long. Trimming stripped 4 bases from V and 2 bases from J, with 18 bases between. The CDR3 nucleotides read TGTGCCAGCAGCTCCCCCATGTGGGGGGAAACCTACGAGCAGTACTTC. Residues: CASSSPMWGETYEQYF.

CDR3 nucleotide sequence: TGCAGCGCGGGACAGGGTCCCACCGGGGAGCTGTTTTTT. Residues: CSAGQGPTGELFF. The chain joins TRBV29-1 to TRBJ2-2; TRBD1 matches 9 bases. The CDR3 has 13 amino acids. The germline CDR1 and CDR2 sequences are SQVTM and ANQGSEA. V shed 7 bases and J 4 bases; nucleotides not matched to a gene: 4.

The gene calls are TRBV5-1 and TRBJ1-2; perhaps TRBD1 as D (5 bases). V was cut by 3 bases and J by 2 bases, with 14 bases left in between. The CDR3 length is 15 residues. Germline V gene sequence: CDR1 SGHRS, CDR2 YFSETQ. The CDR3 DNA is TGCGCCAGCAGCTCCTCCGGGACGGCGAACTATGGCTACACCTTC. This translates into CASSSSGTANYGYTF.

The rearrangement uses TRBV28 and TRBJ1-1; D perhaps matches TRBD1 (6 bases). This CDR3 is built from 15 residues. V was cut by 6 bases and J by 0 bases, with 14 bases left in between. Germline CDR1 reads MDHEN; CDR2 reads SYDVKM. CDR3 nucleotides: TGTGCCAGCAGCTCCACTGGACAGCTGAACACTGAAGCTTTCTTT. Amino acid sequence: CASSSTGQLNTEAFF.

This clone was detected only once. This sequence joins TRBV30 and TRBJ1-1; D is unresolved. Trimming shortened V by 4 bases and J by 1 base, and 4 bases separated the two germline ends. The CDR3 totals 11 residues. Germline CDR1 and CDR2: GTSNPN and SVGIG (reference sequence). As DNA, the CDR3 is TGTGCCTGGAACAGGAACACTGAAGCTTTCTTT. Translation gives CAWNRNTEAFF.

The chain joins TRBV11-3 to TRBJ2-2; possibly TRBD1 for D (6 bases). This CDR3 contains 15 residues. V lost 5 bases to trimming and J lost 5 bases, with 15 bases between them. Germline V lookup: CDR1 SGHNT, CDR2 YENEEA. The CDR3 DNA sequence: TGTGCCAGCAGCCCCGATTCAAGGGGGACCGGGGAGCTGTTTTTT. It encodes CASSPDSRGTGELFF.

The rearrangement joins TRBV7-2 to TRBJ1-2; D may be TRBD1 (5 bases). The germline gives CDR1 SGHTA, CDR2 FQGNSA. Trimming stripped 1 base from V and 7 bases from J, with 10 bases between. The CDR3 contains 13 residues. CDR3 protein: CASSLGRESGYTF. CDR3 DNA sequence: TGTGCCAGCAGCTTAGGCAGGGAAAGTGGCTACACCTTC.

This clone was recorded only once. The J gene is TRBJ1-1, the V gene TRBV27; tentative D call: TRBD1 (6 bases). The germline V gene encodes CDR1 MNHEY and CDR2 SMNVEV (reference sequence). Trimming stripped 8 bases from V and 4 bases from J, with 20 bases between. The length of the CDR3 is 15 residues. DNA of the CDR3: TGTGCCAGCCAGCTACTAAGGGGGACGACCACTGAAGCTTTCTTT. Its protein is CASQLLRGTTTEAFF.

As to this clone: Distinct nucleotide sequences in the sample also encode this CDR3. CDR3 sequence (DNA): TGTGCCACCAGCAGAGGGGGTAGCTCCTACGAGCAGTACGTC. It specifies CATSRGGSSYEQYV. V is TRBV15 and J is TRBJ2-7, with unresolved D. From germline, CDR1 is LNHNV and CDR2 YYDKDF (reference sequence). The CDR3 covers 14 residues. V was clipped by 1 base and J by 0 bases, with 7 bases between them.

The genes are TRBV28 and TRBJ1-6, with a weak D call TRBD1 (5 bases). The V gene lost 4 bases and the J gene lost 6 bases, with 16 bases spanning the gap. Germline V CDR1 and CDR2: MDHEN, SYDVKM. This CDR3 has 16 amino acids. The CDR3, as DNA: TGTGCCAGCAGTTCCGGCGGGGGGGTTTTTAATTCACCCCTCCACTTT. It specifies CASSSGGGVFNSPLHF.

The chain combines TRBV5-1 with TRBJ2-1, with unresolved D. The CDR3 runs 14 residues. Trimming cost V 4 bases and J 3 bases, with 11 bases left between them. Germline CDR1 and CDR2: SGHRS and YFSETQ. The CDR3 reads CASSPGVGYNEQFF. The CDR3, as DNA: TGCGCCAGCAGCCCCGGAGTCGGCTACAATGAGCAGTTCTTC. Combining the CDR3 with reference TRBV5-1 and TRBJ2-1 gives the whole variable domain KAGVTQTPRYLIKTRGQQVTLSCSPISGHRSVSWYQQTPGQGLQFLFEYFSETQRNKGNFPGRFSGRQFSNSRSEMNVSTLELGDSALYLCASSPGVGYNEQFFGPGTRLTVL.